Following are 5 T cell receptor beta chains from one sample sequenced in a study of T cells in Graves' hyperthyroidism and ophthalmopathy. Amplified TCR beta CDR3 regions came from RNA transcripts. Initially, a first-round RT-PCR of the TCR CDR3 employed the HTBI primer set. TCRdb recomputed calls from the multiplex PCR reads with MiXCR, one row per CDR3 protein. The top ten hold approximately 5.3% of the sample, which has around 420,000 distinct CDR3 sequences, around 13% seen once. The sample was blood. Every receptor here comes from a woman aged 18-29 years with Graves' hyperthyroidism.

V is TRBV11-2 and J is TRBJ2-2; D call uncertain. CDR1 and CDR2 from the germline V gene are SGHAT and FQNNGV. The CDR3 is 14 amino acids. Trimming took 3 bases from V and 7 from J, leaving 12 bases between them. As DNA, the CDR3 is TGTGCCAGCAGCTTCCATAGGGCGGACGGGGAGCTGTTTTTT. Translated: CASSFHRADGELFF.

In its sample, this clonotype was seen a few times. The chain uses TRBV5-5 and TRBJ1-3; a possible D gene is TRBD1 (5 bases). Per germline, CDR1 SGHKS and CDR2 YYEKEE (reference sequence). The V end was cut by 2 bases, the J end by 0 bases, with 12 bases between. The CDR3 spans 16 residues. The CDR3 nucleotides read TGTGCCAGCAGCTTCAGGGTAGGGGCCTCTGGAAACACCATATATTTT. It encodes CASSFRVGASGNTIYF.

This clonotype showed up many times. The CDR3 loop is CATTAGRDLYGYTF. CDR3 sequence (DNA): TGTGCCACCACCGCCGGACGGGACCTCTATGGCTACACCTTC. The rearrangement links TRBV15 to TRBJ1-2, with D perhaps TRBD1 (5 bases). Germline-derived CDR1 and CDR2 are LNHNV and YYDKDF (reference sequence). The length of the CDR3 is 14 residues. V dropped 7 bases and J dropped 4 bases, with 16 bases sitting between them.

The rearrangement joins TRBV2 to TRBJ2-5; D may match TRBD1 or TRBD2 (5 bases each). This CDR3 has 14 residues. Trimming took 7 bases from V and 5 from J, leaving 17 bases between them. Germline values: CDR1 SNHLY, CDR2 FYNNEI. The DNA of the CDR3 is TGTGCCAGCACACCGGGGCCCCGCGGGGAGACCCAGTACTTC. Protein product: CASTPGPRGETQYF.

This clonotype appeared a few times. The chain couples TRBV28 to TRBJ1-1; D call uncertain. This CDR3 contains 14 residues. Germline V CDR1 and CDR2: MDHEN, SYDVKM. Deletions cut 7 bases from V and 0 bases from J, with 12 bases between. As DNA, the CDR3 is TGTGCCAGCATACCCGGGTCTATGAACACTGAAGCTTTCTTT. Protein: CASIPGSMNTEAFF.